The 3 T cell receptor beta chains listed next were all sequenced from one sample in a study of stem cell transplantation in POMP-related autoinflammatory disease (dated by TCRdb to the early 2020s). The sample's time point, from its label and the paper: after hematopoietic stem cell transplant. Libraries were made using the immunoSEQ multiplex PCR assay. In TCRdb, the immuneACCESS table is reduced to in-frame sequences with V and J assigned. These tables do not hold every clone; where another copy was compared, an unresolved V gene accounts for under half, and the others remain unexplained. The sample table holds tens of thousands of clones, of which roughly 93% were seen once. In total, the top ten clones hold more than 0.55% of the sample. The source material was CD4+ T cells from PBMCs, sampled after stem cell transplantation. The origin of the receptors is a human patient with POMP-related autoinflammation and immune dysregulation (PRAID). After a transplant, the donor of the graft may account for some T cells.

A single count supports this clone. This sequence joins TRBV4-2 and TRBJ1-2; D perhaps matches TRBD1 (5 bases). The germline V gene encodes CDR1 LGHNA and CDR2 YNFKEQ. The CDR3 extends over 14 amino acids. V was shortened by 0 bases and J by 8 bases, with 13 bases between the two germline ends. This CDR3 reads CASSQEARDPGYTF. In DNA form, the CDR3 reads TGTGCCAGCAGCCAAGAGGCCCGGGACCCCGGCTACACCTTC.

V and J are TRBV5-1 and TRBJ1-2, with 8 nucleotides matching TRBD1. The junction had 7 bases not matched to a gene; V was cut back by 0 bases and J by 3 bases. Germline lookup yields CDR1 SGHRS and CDR2 YFSETQ. The CDR3 length is 16 residues. The CDR3 sequence is CASSLGQGAWDYGYTF. CDR3 bases: TGCGCCAGCAGCTTGGGGCAGGGGGCATGGGACTATGGCTACACCTTC.

The rearrangement links TRBV14 to TRBJ1-6; D call uncertain. This CDR3 has 15 residues. V was shortened by 3 bases and J by 7 bases, with 13 bases between the two germline ends. From germline, CDR1 is SGHDN and CDR2 FVKESK. The CDR3 DNA sequence: TGTGCCAGCAGCCAGGGATCTGGCTGGAATTCACCCCTCCACTTT. Its protein is CASSQGSGWNSPLHF.